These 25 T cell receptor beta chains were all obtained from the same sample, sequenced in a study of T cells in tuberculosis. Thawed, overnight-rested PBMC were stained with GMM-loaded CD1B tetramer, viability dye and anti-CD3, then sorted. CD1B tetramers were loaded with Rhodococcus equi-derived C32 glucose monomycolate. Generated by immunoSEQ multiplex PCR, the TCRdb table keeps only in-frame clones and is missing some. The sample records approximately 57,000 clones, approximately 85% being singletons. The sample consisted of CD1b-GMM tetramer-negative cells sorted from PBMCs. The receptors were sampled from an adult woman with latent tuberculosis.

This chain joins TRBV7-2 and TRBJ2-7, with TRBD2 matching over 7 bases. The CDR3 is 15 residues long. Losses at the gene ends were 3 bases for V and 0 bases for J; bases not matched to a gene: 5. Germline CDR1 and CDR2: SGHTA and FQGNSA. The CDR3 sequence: CASSLGGTVSYEQYF. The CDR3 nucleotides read TGTGCCAGCAGCTTGGGAGGGACGGTCTCCTACGAGCAGTACTTC. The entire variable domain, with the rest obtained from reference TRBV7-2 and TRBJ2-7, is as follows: GAGVSQSPSNKVTEKGKDVELRCDPISGHTALYWYRQSLGQGLEFLIYFQGNSAPDKSGLPSDRFSAERTGGSVSTLTIQRTQQEDSAVYLCASSLGGTVSYEQYFGPGTRLTVT.

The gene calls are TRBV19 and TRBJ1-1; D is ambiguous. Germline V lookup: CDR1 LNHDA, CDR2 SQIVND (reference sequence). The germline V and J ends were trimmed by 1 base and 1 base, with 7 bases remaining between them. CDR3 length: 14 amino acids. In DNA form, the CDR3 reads TGTGCCAGTAGTATAGCTGGAGCGAACACTGAAGCTTTCTTT. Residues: CASSIAGANTEAFF.

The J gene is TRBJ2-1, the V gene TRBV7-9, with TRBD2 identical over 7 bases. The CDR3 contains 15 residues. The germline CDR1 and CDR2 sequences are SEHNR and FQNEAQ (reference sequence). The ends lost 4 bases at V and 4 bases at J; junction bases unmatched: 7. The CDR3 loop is CASSSSSGAYNEQFF. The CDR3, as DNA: TGTGCCAGCAGCTCGTCAAGCGGGGCATACAATGAGCAGTTCTTC.

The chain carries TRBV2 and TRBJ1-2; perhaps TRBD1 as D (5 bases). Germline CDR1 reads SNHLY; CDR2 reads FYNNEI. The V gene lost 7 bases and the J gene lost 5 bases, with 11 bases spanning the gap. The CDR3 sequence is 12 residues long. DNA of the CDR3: TGTGCCAGCATGTGGGGGGAGTATGGCTACACCTTC. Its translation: CASMWGEYGYTF.

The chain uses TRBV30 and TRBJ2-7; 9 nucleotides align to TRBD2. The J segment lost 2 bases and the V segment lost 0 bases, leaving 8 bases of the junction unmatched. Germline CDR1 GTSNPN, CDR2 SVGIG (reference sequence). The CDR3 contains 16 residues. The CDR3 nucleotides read TGTGCCTGGAGTGTAACTTTTAGCGGGGGCCCCTACGAGCAGTACTTC. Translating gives CAWSVTFSGGPYEQYF.

This chain's CDR3 is CASSRDTGRVGYTF. CDR3 nucleotide sequence: TGTGCCAGCAGCCGTGATACAGGGAGGGTTGGCTACACCTTC. The chain uses TRBV5-5 and TRBJ1-2; D might be TRBD1 (6 bases). CDR1 and CDR2 from the germline V gene are SGHKS and YYEKEE (reference sequence). V was shortened by 4 bases and J by 7 bases, with 17 bases between the two germline ends. The CDR3 runs 14 residues.

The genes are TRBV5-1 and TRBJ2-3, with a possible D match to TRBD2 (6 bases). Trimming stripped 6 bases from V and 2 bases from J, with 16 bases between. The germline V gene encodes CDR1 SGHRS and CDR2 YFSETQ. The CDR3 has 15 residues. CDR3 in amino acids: CASMASANPTDTQYF. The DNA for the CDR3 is TGCGCCAGCATGGCTAGCGCAAACCCCACAGATACGCAGTATTTT.

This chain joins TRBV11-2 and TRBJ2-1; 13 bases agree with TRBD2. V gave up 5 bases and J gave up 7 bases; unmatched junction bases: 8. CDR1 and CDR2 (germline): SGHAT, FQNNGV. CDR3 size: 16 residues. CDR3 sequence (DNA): TGTGCCAGCAGCCAGGGGACTAGCGGGACGCTGAATGAGCAGTTCTTC. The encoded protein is CASSQGTSGTLNEQFF. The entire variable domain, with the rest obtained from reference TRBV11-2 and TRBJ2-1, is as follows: EAGVAQSPRYKIIEKRQSVAFWCNPISGHATLYWYQQILGQGPKLLIQFQNNGVVDDSQLPKDRFSAERLKGVDSTLKIQPAKLEDSAVYLCASSQGTSGTLNEQFFGPGTRLTVL.

CDR3 in amino acids: CASGLAGPYNEQFF. CDR3 DNA sequence: TGTGCCAGTGGACTAGCGGGACCCTACAATGAGCAGTTCTTC. The V call is TRBV9, the J call TRBJ2-1; TRBD2 agrees at 12 bases. Germline CDR1 SGDLS, CDR2 YYNGEE. V trimming: 8 bases; J trimming: 2 bases; junction bases outside the gene matches: 2. The length of the CDR3 is 14 residues. The full variable domain, its missing parts supplied by reference TRBV9 and TRBJ2-1, is DSGVTQTPKHLITATGQRVTLRCSPRSGDLSVYWYQQSLDQGLQFLIQYYNGEERAKGNILERFSAQQFPDLHSELNLSSLELGDSALYFCASGLAGPYNEQFFGPGTRLTVL.

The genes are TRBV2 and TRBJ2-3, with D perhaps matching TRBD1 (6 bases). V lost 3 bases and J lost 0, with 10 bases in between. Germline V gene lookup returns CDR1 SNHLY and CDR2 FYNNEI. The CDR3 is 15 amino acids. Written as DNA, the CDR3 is TGTGCCAGCAGTGATAAGAGGGGGAGCACAGATACGCAGTATTTT. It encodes CASSDKRGSTDTQYF.

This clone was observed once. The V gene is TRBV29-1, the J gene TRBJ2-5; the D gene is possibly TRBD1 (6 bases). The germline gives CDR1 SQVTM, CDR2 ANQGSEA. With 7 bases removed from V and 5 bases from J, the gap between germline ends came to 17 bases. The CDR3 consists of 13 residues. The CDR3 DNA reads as TGCAGCGCGCTCTGGGGGCGATCTGAGACCCAGTACTTC. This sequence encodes CSALWGRSETQYF.

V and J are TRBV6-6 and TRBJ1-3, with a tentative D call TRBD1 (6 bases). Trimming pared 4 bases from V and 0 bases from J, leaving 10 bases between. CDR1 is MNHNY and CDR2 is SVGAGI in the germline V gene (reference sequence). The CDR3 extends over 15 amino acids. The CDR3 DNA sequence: TGTGCCAGCAGTTTAGGACAGATCTCTGGAAACACCATATATTTT. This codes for CASSLGQISGNTIYF.

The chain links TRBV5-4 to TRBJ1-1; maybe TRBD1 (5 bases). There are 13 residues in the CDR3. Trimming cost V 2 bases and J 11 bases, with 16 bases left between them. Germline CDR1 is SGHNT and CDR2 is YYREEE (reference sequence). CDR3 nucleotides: TGTGCCAGCAGCTTTCGGGGGGGTATGTATGCTTTCTTT. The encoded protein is CASSFRGGMYAFF. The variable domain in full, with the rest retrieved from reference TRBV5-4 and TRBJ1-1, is ETGVTQSPTHLIKTRGQQVTLRCSSQSGHNTVSWYQQALGQGPQFIFQYYREEENGRGNFPPRFSGLQFPNYSSELNVNALELDDSALYLCASSFRGGMYAFFGQGTRLTVV.

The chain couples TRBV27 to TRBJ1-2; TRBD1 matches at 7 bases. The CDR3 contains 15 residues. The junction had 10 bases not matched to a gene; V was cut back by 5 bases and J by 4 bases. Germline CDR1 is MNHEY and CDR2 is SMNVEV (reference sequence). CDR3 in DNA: TGTGCCAGCAGTCCCCGACAGGGATCCTCCTATGGCTACACCTTC. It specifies CASSPRQGSSYGYTF.

In nucleotides, the CDR3 is TGTGCCAGCAGCTTAGTTTCTAGCGGATCCTACAATGAGCAGTTCTTC. Translation gives CASSLVSSGSYNEQFF. The chain links TRBV7-9 to TRBJ2-1; 7 positions agree with TRBD2. V was pared by 1 base and J by 1 base, with 4 bases of the junction left unmatched. The germline CDR1 and CDR2 sequences are SEHNR and FQNEAQ (reference sequence). CDR3 length: 16 amino acids.

The CDR3, as DNA: TGTGCCAGTACCAGGGACAGTGGGCAGGAAAAACTGTTTTTT. Translation: CASTRDSGQEKLFF. The chain recombines TRBV19 with TRBJ1-4, with 7 bases identical to TRBD1. The CDR3 extends over 14 amino acids. Germline loops: CDR1 LNHDA, CDR2 SQIVND (reference sequence). With 7 bases clipped from V and 8 bases from J, the junction kept 10 bases outside the gene matches.

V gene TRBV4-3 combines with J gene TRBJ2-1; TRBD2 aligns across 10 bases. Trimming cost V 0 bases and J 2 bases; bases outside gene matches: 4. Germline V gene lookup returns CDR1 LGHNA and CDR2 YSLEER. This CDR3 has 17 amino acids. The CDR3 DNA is TGCGCCAGCAGCCAAGATAAAGCGGGAGGGCCCTACAATGAGCAGTTCTTC. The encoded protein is CASSQDKAGGPYNEQFF.

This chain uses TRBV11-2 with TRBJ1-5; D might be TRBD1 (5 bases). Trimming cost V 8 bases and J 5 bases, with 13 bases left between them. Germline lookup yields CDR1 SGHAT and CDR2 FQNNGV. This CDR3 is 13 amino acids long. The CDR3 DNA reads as TGTGCCAGCGCCACAGGTCCCCATCAGCCCCAGCATTTT. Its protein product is CASATGPHQPQHF.

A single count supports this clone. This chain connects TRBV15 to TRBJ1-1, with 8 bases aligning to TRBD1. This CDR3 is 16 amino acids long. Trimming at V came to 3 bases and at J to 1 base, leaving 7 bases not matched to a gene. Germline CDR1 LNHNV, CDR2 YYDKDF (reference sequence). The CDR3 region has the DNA TGTGCCACCAGCAGGGGGGGTGGGACAGGGAACACTGAAGCTTTCTTT. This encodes CATSRGGGTGNTEAFF.

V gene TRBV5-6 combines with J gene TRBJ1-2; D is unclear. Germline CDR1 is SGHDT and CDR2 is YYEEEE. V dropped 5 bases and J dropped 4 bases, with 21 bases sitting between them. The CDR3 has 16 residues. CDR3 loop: CASSIPGDRIGYGYTF. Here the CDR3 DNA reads TGTGCCAGCAGTATCCCAGGCGACCGTATAGGCTATGGCTACACCTTC.

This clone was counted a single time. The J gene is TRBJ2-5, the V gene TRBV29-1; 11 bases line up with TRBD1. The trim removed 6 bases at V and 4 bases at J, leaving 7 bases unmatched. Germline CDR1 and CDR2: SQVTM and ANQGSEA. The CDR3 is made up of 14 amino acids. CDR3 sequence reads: CSVEDRGRRETQYF. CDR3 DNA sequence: TGCAGCGTGGAGGACAGGGGGCGACGAGAGACCCAGTACTTC.

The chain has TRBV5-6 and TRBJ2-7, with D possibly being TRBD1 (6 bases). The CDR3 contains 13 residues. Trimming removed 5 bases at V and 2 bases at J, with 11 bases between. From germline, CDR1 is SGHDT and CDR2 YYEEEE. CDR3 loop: CASRVSGAYEQYF. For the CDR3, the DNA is TGTGCCAGCAGAGTTTCAGGGGCCTACGAGCAGTACTTC.

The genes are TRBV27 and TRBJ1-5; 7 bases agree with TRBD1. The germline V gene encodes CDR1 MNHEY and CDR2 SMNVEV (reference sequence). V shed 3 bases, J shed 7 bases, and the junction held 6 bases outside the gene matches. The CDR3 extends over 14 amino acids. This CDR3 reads CASSFGSRGQPQHF. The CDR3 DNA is TGTGCCAGCAGTTTTGGGAGCAGGGGGCAGCCCCAGCATTTT.

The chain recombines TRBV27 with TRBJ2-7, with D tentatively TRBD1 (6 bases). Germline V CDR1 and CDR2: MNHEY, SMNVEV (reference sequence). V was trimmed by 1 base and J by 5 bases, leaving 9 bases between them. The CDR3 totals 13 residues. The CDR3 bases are TGTGCCAGCAGTTTATTAGGGGGTAACGAGCAGTACTTC. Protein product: CASSLLGGNEQYF.

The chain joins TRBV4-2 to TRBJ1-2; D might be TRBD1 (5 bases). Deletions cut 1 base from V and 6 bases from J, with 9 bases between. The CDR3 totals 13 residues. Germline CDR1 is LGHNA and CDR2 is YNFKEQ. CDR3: CASSQGGNDGYTF. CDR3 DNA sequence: TGTGCCAGCAGCCAAGGGGGCAATGATGGCTACACCTTC.